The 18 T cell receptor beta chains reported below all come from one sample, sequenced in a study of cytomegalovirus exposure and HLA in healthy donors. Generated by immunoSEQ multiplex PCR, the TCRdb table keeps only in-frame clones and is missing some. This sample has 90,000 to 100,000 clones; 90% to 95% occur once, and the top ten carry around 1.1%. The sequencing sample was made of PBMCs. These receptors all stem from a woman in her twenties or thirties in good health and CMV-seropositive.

DNA for the CDR3: TGTGCCAGCAGCTTAAACGCTCTACTAGCGTCGCAAGAGACCCAGTACTTC. Translated, it gives CASSLNALLASQETQYF. The chain links TRBV7-6 to TRBJ2-5; 7 bases are a match to TRBD2. The CDR3 totals 17 residues. Germline V gene lookup returns CDR1 SGHVS and CDR2 FNYEAQ. Unmatched junction bases numbered 11, after V lost 2 bases and J lost 2 bases.

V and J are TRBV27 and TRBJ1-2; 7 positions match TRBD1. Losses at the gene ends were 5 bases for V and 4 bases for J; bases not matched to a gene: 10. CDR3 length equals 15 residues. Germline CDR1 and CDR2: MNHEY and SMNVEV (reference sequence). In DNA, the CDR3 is TGTGCCAGCAGTCCACGACAGGGAGTCGTCTATGGCTACACCTTC. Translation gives CASSPRQGVVYGYTF.

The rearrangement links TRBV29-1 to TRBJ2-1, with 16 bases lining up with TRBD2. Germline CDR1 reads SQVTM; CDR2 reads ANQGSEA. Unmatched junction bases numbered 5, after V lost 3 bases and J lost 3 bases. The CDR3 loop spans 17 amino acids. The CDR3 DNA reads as TGCAGCGTTGATTGGGGACTAGCGGGAGGGAGCTACAATGAGCAGTTCTTC. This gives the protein CSVDWGLAGGSYNEQFF.

The CDR3 coding sequence is TGTGCCAGCAGCTTAGCGGGGAGTGAGCAGTTCTTC. This translates into CASSLAGSEQFF. The genes are TRBV11-2 and TRBJ2-1; D possibly corresponds to TRBD2 (5 bases). Germline-derived CDR1 and CDR2 are SGHAT and FQNNGV. The CDR3 covers 12 residues. The V and J ends lost 1 base and 9 bases respectively, with 7 bases between them.

The CDR3 loop reads CASSRPGEEQYF. In DNA, the CDR3 is TGTGCCAGCAGCCGCCCCGGGGAAGAGCAGTACTTC. The chain recombines TRBV5-4 with TRBJ2-7; D possibly corresponds to TRBD2 (5 bases). This CDR3 has 12 residues. V was clipped by 4 bases and J by 7 bases, with 12 bases between them. Per germline, CDR1 SGHNT and CDR2 YYREEE (reference sequence). The complete variable domain, with remaining parts taken from reference TRBV5-4 and TRBJ2-7, reads ETGVTQSPTHLIKTRGQQVTLRCSSQSGHNTVSWYQQALGQGPQFIFQYYREEENGRGNFPPRFSGLQFPNYSSELNVNALELDDSALYLCASSRPGEEQYFGPGTRLTVT.

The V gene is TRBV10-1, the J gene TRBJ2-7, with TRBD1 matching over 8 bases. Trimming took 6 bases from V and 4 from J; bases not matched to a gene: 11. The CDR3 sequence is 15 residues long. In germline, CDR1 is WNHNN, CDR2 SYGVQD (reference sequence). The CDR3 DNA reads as TGCGCCAGCAGGATACTGAAGACAGGGGATTACGAGCAGTACTTC. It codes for CASRILKTGDYEQYF.

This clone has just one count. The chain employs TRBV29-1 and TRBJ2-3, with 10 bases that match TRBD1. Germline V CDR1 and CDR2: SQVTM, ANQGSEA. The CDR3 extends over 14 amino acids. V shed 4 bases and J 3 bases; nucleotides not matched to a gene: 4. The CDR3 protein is CSVADRGHTDTQYF. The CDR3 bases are TGCAGCGTTGCTGACAGGGGGCATACAGATACGCAGTATTTT.

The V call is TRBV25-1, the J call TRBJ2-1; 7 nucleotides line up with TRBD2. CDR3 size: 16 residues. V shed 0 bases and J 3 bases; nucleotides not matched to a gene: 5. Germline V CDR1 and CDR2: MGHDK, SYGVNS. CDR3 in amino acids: CASSEYEAGVYNEQFF. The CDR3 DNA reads TGTGCCAGCAGTGAATATGAGGCGGGAGTCTACAATGAGCAGTTCTTC.

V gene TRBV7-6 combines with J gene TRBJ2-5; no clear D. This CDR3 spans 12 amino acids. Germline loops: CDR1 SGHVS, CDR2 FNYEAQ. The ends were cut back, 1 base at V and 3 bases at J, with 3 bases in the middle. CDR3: CASSLVEETQYF. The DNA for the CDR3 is TGTGCCAGCAGCTTAGTCGAAGAGACCCAGTACTTC.

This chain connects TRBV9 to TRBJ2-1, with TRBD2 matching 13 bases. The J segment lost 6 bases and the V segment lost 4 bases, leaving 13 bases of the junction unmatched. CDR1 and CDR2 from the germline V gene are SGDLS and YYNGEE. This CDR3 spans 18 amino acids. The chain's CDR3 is CASSPGTSGIVKPNEQFF. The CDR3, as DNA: TGTGCCAGCAGCCCTGGGACTAGCGGGATTGTTAAGCCCAATGAGCAGTTCTTC. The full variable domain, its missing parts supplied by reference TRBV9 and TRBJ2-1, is DSGVTQTPKHLITATGQRVTLRCSPRSGDLSVYWYQQSLDQGLQFLIQYYNGEERAKGNILERFSAQQFPDLHSELNLSSLELGDSALYFCASSPGTSGIVKPNEQFFGPGTRLTVL.

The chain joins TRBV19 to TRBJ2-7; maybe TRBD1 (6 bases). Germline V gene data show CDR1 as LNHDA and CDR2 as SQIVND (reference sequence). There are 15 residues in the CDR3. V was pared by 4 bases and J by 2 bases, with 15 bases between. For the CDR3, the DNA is TGTGCCAGTAGTAGGGACATCTCGGTTCCCTACGAGCAGTACTTC. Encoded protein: CASSRDISVPYEQYF.

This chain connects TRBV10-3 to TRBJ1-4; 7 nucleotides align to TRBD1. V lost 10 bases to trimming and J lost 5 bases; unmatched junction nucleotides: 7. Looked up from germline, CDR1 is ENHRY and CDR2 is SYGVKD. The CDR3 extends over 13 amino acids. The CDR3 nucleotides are TGTGCCACCACGACAGGGTTGAATGAAAAACTGTTTTTT. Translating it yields CATTTGLNEKLFF.

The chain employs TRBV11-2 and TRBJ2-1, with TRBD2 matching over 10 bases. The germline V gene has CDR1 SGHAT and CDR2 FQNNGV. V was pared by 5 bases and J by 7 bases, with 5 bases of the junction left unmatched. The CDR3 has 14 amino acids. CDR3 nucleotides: TGTGCCAGCAGCCCTAGCGGGAGTTCGAATGAGCAGTTCTTC. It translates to CASSPSGSSNEQFF. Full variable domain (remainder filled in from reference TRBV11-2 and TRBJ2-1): EAGVAQSPRYKIIEKRQSVAFWCNPISGHATLYWYQQILGQGPKLLIQFQNNGVVDDSQLPKDRFSAERLKGVDSTLKIQPAKLEDSAVYLCASSPSGSSNEQFFGPGTRLTVL.

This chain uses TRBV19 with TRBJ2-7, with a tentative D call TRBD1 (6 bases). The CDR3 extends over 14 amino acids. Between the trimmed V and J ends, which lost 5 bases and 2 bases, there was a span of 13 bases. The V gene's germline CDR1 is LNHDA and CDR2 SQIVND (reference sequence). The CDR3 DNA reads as TGTGCCAGTAGTGTGGCAGGGGCGACCTACGAGCAGTACTTC. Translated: CASSVAGATYEQYF.

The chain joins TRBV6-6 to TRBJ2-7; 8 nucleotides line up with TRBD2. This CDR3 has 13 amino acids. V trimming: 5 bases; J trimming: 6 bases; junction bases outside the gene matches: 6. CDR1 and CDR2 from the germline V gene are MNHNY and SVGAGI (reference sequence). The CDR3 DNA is TGTGCCAGCAGTCTAGGACTAGCTGGCGAGCAGTACTTC. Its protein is CASSLGLAGEQYF.

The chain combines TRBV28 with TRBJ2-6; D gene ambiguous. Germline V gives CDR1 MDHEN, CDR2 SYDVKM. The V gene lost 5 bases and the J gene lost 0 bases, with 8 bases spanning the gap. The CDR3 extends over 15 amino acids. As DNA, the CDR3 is TGTGCCAGCAGTCCTCCGGGCTCTGGGGCCAACGTCCTGACTTTC. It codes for CASSPPGSGANVLTF.

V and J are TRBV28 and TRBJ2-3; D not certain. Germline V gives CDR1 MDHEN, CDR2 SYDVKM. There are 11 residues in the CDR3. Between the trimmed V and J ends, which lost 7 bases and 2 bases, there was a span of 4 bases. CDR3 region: CASISTDTQYF. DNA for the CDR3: TGTGCCAGCATATCCACAGATACGCAGTATTTT.

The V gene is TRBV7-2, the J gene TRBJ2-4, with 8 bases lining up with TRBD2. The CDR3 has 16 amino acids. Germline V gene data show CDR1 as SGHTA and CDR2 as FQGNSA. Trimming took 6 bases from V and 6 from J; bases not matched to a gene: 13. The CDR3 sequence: CASRPSLGLGLNIQYF. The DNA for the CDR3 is TGTGCCAGCAGGCCCAGCTTGGGACTAGGGCTAAACATTCAGTACTTC. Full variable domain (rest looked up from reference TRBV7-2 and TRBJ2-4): GAGVSQSPSNKVTEKGKDVELRCDPISGHTALYWYRQSLGQGLEFLIYFQGNSAPDKSGLPSDRFSAERTGGSVSTLTIQRTQQEDSAVYLCASRPSLGLGLNIQYFGAGTRLSVL.